This T cell receptor (beta chain) was obtained from a study of Ad26.COV2.S vaccination and SARS-CoV-2 variants. Across the study: Donor got 5x10^10 or 1x10^11 viral particles of Ad26.COV2.S.

Treatment defined: some 20 received Ad26.COV2.S at low or high dose, single or two shots; 5 received placebo; per-sample allocation not given. Sampling was done on day 63 after the first vaccine or placebo injection. CDR3 length equals 15 residues. V dropped 0 bases and J dropped 2 bases, with 8 bases sitting between them. Germline CDR1 LGHNA, CDR2 YSLEER. The protocol was immunoSEQ multiplex PCR, while the TCRdb copy is restricted to in-frame clones and leaves out a portion. The sample shows some 520,000 clones, 87% of them seen only once. The chain links TRBV4-3 to TRBJ2-4; no clear D. This specimen consisted of peripheral blood, obtained in a trial of Ad26.COV2.S vaccine versus placebo. The sequence was collected from a person aged 18-60 years who received the Ad26.COV2.S COVID-19 vaccine or a placebo. The CDR3 DNA is TGCGCCAGCAGCCAAGATTTGCGCTCCAAAAACATTCAGTACTTC. Protein product: CASSQDLRSKNIQYF.